A single sample gave rise to the 22 T cell receptor beta chains below, sequenced in a study of PD-1 and CTLA-4 blockade in melanoma. Profiled with immunoSEQ multiplex PCR; TCRdb holds only in-frame clones, not every one. Altogether 25,000 to 35,000 clones are present, around 93% being singletons, with the ten largest covering about 8.6%. The sample consisted of CD8+ T cells from peripheral blood, taken from a patient given anti-PD-1 treatment. These receptor sequences come from a human donor with melanoma.

V and J are TRBV27 and TRBJ2-7; D may correspond to TRBD1 or TRBD2 (7 bases each). CDR1 MNHEY and CDR2 SMNVEV come from the germline V gene (reference sequence). Trimming removed 5 bases from V and 4 bases from J, with 21 bases in between. The CDR3 covers 16 residues. CDR3: CASSSGTVLGFYEQYF. The CDR3, as DNA: TGTGCCAGCAGTAGCGGGACAGTACTCGGGTTTTACGAGCAGTACTTC.

This sequence joins TRBV19 and TRBJ2-7, with 8 bases identical to TRBD2. The CDR3 is 13 residues long. With 4 bases clipped from V and 3 bases from J, the junction kept 2 bases outside the gene matches. Per germline, CDR1 LNHDA and CDR2 SQIVND (reference sequence). The CDR3 spells CASSTAGGYEQYF. Written as DNA, the CDR3 is TGTGCCAGTAGTACCGCGGGGGGCTACGAGCAGTACTTC.

V gene TRBV5-4 combines with J gene TRBJ1-1; a possible D gene is TRBD1 (6 bases). Germline CDR1 reads SGHNT; CDR2 reads YYREEE (reference sequence). The V and J ends lost 5 bases and 4 bases respectively, with 12 bases between them. The CDR3 length is 13 residues. CDR3 protein: CASRFTGSTEAFF. DNA of the CDR3: TGTGCCAGCAGATTTACAGGGTCCACTGAAGCTTTCTTT.

The rearrangement links TRBV19 to TRBJ2-1; 7 bases are shared with TRBD2. V lost 6 bases and J lost 11; bases outside the gene matches: 16. Germline V gives CDR1 LNHDA, CDR2 SQIVND (reference sequence). The CDR3 runs to 15 residues. The CDR3 DNA is TGTGCCAGTAGGAAGACTAGCTCACTGCCCTCGAAGCAGTTCTTC. Protein: CASRKTSSLPSKQFF. The complete variable domain, with remaining parts taken from reference TRBV19 and TRBJ2-1, reads DGGITQSPKYLFRKEGQNVTLSCEQNLNHDAMYWYRQDPGQGLRLIYYSQIVNDFQKGDIAEGYSVSREKKESFPLTVTSAQKNPTAFYLCASRKTSSLPSKQFFGPGTRLTVL.

In this sample, this clone turned up once. V gene TRBV28 combines with J gene TRBJ2-3; 8 bases agree with TRBD2. J gave up 4 bases and V 5 bases, and 11 bases lay outside the gene matches. The V gene's germline CDR1 is MDHEN and CDR2 SYDVKM. The CDR3 runs to 16 residues. Here the CDR3 reads CASSRPQRETADTQYF. The CDR3 bases are TGTGCCAGCAGTCGCCCACAGCGGGAGACAGCAGATACGCAGTATTTT.

The chain uses TRBV6-5 and TRBJ1-2; TRBD1 might be the D (5 bases). This CDR3 has 13 residues. The V end lost 2 bases, the J end lost 4 bases, and 8 bases lay between the germline ends. The germline gives CDR1 MNHEY, CDR2 SVGAGI. The CDR3 DNA reads TGTGCCAGCAGTTACGGGGCGAGCTATGGCTACACCTTC. Translated, it gives CASSYGASYGYTF.

The V call is TRBV5-6, the J call TRBJ1-1; TRBD1 might be the D (5 bases). The V gene's germline CDR1 is SGHDT and CDR2 YYEEEE. This CDR3 has 16 amino acids. The V gene lost 3 bases and the J gene lost 1 base, with 16 bases spanning the gap. CDR3 nucleotide sequence: TGTGCCAGCAGCTCCAGGGTTCGTTCCCCGAACACTGAAGCTTTCTTT. It translates to CASSSRVRSPNTEAFF. Variable domain in full (rest from reference TRBV5-6 and TRBJ1-1): DAGVTQSPTHLIKTRGQQVTLRCSPKSGHDTVSWYQQALGQGPQFIFQYYEEEERQRGNFPDRFSGHQFPNYSSELNVNALLLGDSALYLCASSSRVRSPNTEAFFGQGTRLTVV.

The V and J genes are TRBV7-2 and TRBJ2-2; no clear D. With 5 bases removed from V and 3 bases from J, the gap between germline ends came to 7 bases. Per germline, CDR1 SGHTA and CDR2 FQGNSA. The CDR3 runs to 13 residues. The CDR3 region is CASSPLDTGELFF. CDR3 coding DNA: TGTGCCAGCAGCCCGCTTGACACCGGGGAGCTGTTTTTT.

The chain links TRBV19 to TRBJ2-3; D is ambiguous. The germline V gene encodes CDR1 LNHDA and CDR2 SQIVND (reference sequence). Trimming pared 0 bases from V and 2 bases from J, leaving 6 bases between. CDR3 length: 14 amino acids. The DNA of the CDR3 is TGTGCCAGTAGTATAGAAGACGACACAGATACGCAGTATTTT. Its protein is CASSIEDDTDTQYF.

Written as DNA, the CDR3 is TGTGCCAGTAGTATGACTAGCGGAAGCTCCTACAATGAGCAGTTCTTC. Amino acid sequence: CASSMTSGSSYNEQFF. The J gene is TRBJ2-1, the V gene TRBV19; TRBD2 aligns across 9 bases. The CDR3 has 16 amino acids. CDR1 is LNHDA, CDR2 SQIVND, per germline (reference sequence). V was pared by 3 bases and J by 0 bases, with 3 bases of the junction left unmatched.

The chain employs TRBV25-1 and TRBJ2-3; TRBD1 might be the D (5 bases). This CDR3 is 16 amino acids long. Germline V gene data show CDR1 as MGHDK and CDR2 as SYGVNS. Trimming left V 8 bases short and J 4 bases short, with 22 bases between. CDR3 DNA: TGTGCCAGCCGGACACCTTCTACCGAGGCAGCAGATACGCAGTATTTT. The encoded protein is CASRTPSTEAADTQYF.

With regard to this clone: At one end, the junction sequence differs from germline, possibly due to a read error. V and J are TRBV3-1 (or the pseudogene TRBV3-2) and TRBJ2-1; no reliable D call. Germline CDR1 reads LGHDT; CDR2 reads YNNKEL (reference sequence). This CDR3 has 16 residues. CDR3 loop: CASSPGGLSSYNGQFF. For the CDR3, the DNA is TGTGCCAGCAGCCCCGGCGGCTTAAGCTCCTACAATGGGCAGTTCTTC.

The chain recombines TRBV4-1 with TRBJ2-7, with D possibly matching TRBD1 (6 bases). Germline CDR1 MGHRA, CDR2 YSYEKL. This CDR3 is built from 17 residues. V gave up 2 bases and J gave up 3 bases, with 20 bases separating them. CDR3 loop: CASSQLRDIDKDYEQYF. DNA for the CDR3: TGCGCCAGCAGCCAATTAAGGGACATTGATAAAGACTACGAGCAGTACTTC.

The V call is TRBV20-1, the J call TRBJ1-5; 7 positions match TRBD1. Germline V gene data show CDR1 as DFQATT and CDR2 as SNEGSKA (reference sequence). This CDR3 has 13 amino acids. V shed 3 bases, J shed 5 bases, and the junction held 4 bases outside the gene matches. CDR3 region: CSASETGYQPQHF. The CDR3 DNA reads TGCAGTGCTAGTGAGACAGGGTATCAGCCCCAGCATTTT.

The gene calls are TRBV25-1 and TRBJ1-1, with 8 nucleotides matching TRBD1. From germline, CDR1 is MGHDK and CDR2 SYGVNS. J was trimmed by 6 bases and V by 8 bases; bases with no gene match: 11. The CDR3 loop spans 14 amino acids. The CDR3 nucleotides are TGTGCCAGCGTAACCGGGACAGGATTATCTGAAGCTTTCTTT. This encodes CASVTGTGLSEAFF.

This clone was picked up one time. V usage is TRBV4-2 and J usage is TRBJ2-3, with D uncertain. This CDR3 is built from 12 residues. Trimming cost V 0 bases and J 5 bases, with 3 bases left between them. In germline, CDR1 is LGHNA, CDR2 YNFKEQ. In nucleotides, the CDR3 is TGTGCCAGCAGCCAAGAGGAAGATACGCAGTATTTT. Translated, it gives CASSQEEDTQYF.

V and J are TRBV11-2 and TRBJ1-3; 7 nucleotides agree with TRBD1. After removal of 3 bases from V and 0 bases from J, the junction contained 2 bases not matched to a gene. Germline CDR1 SGHAT, CDR2 FQNNGV. The CDR3 extends over 15 amino acids. CDR3 residues: CASSLWDSSGNTIYF. The CDR3 DNA reads as TGTGCCAGCAGCTTGTGGGACAGCTCTGGAAACACCATATATTTT.

The CDR3 DNA sequence: TGTGCCAGCAGGGGTAACACTGAAGCTTTCTTT. This encodes CASRGNTEAFF. The chain has TRBV2 and TRBJ1-1; no clear D. Trimming shortened V by 6 bases and J by 2 bases, and 4 bases separated the two germline ends. There are 11 residues in the CDR3. CDR1 and CDR2 (germline): SNHLY, FYNNEI.

The sample holds one count of this clone. The chain uses TRBV6-5 and TRBJ2-7, with 7 nucleotides matching TRBD2. The CDR3 has 15 amino acids. CDR1 is MNHEY and CDR2 is SVGAGI in the germline V gene. Trimming removed 0 bases from V and 4 bases from J; junction bases left unmatched: 6. CDR3 sequence reads: CASSYSAGVDYEQYF. The CDR3 DNA reads TGTGCCAGCAGTTACTCGGCGGGAGTGGATTACGAGCAGTACTTC.

The rearrangement links TRBV7-9 to TRBJ2-1; perhaps D is TRBD1 or TRBD2 (5 bases each). Trimming took off 6 bases at V and 5 bases at J, with 14 bases between the two ends. The CDR3 covers 14 residues. CDR1 and CDR2 from the germline V gene are SEHNR and FQNEAQ (reference sequence). In DNA, the CDR3 is TGTGCCAGCAGGTCCGGGGCAGCCCACAATGAGCAGTTCTTC. It specifies CASRSGAAHNEQFF.

This chain links TRBV6-5 with TRBJ1-2; D not certain. Per germline, CDR1 MNHEY and CDR2 SVGAGI. CDR3 length equals 13 residues. With 2 bases removed from V and 2 bases from J, the gap between germline ends came to 6 bases. The CDR3 protein is CASSYTENYGYTF. The CDR3 coding sequence is TGTGCCAGCAGTTACACAGAAAACTATGGCTACACCTTC.

V usage is TRBV27 and J usage is TRBJ2-5, with 7 nucleotides matching TRBD1. The length of the CDR3 is 14 residues. CDR1 and CDR2 (germline): MNHEY, SMNVEV (reference sequence). The junction had 2 bases not matched to a gene; V was cut back by 2 bases and J by 2 bases. The CDR3 is CASSLRDSQETQYF. CDR3 DNA: TGTGCCAGCAGTTTAAGGGACAGTCAAGAGACCCAGTACTTC.